This passage covers 26 T cell receptor beta chains from one sample sequenced in a study of vaccination and CD4 T cells after COVID-19. Treatment meaning: approximately 9-day PBMC culture with coronavirus spike peptide pools or control peptides (ViraFEST assay). The antigens of these receptors remain unknown. Cultured CD4+ T cell DNA was sequenced using the Oncomine TCR Beta short-read assay. Each CDR3 protein is one row after TCRdb ran MiXCR on the PCR reads. The sample lists more than 10,000 distinct CDR3 sequences, just under 75% occurring once. Sequenced material: CD4+ T cells from blood, cultured in vitro. Every receptor here comes from a human donor who had recovered from COVID-19.

The chain has TRBV7-9 and TRBJ1-2, with 7 bases matching TRBD1. The CDR3 is 15 amino acids. V gave up 2 bases and J gave up 4 bases; unmatched junction bases: 7. CDR1 and CDR2 from the germline V gene are SEHNR and FQNEAQ (reference sequence). CDR3 DNA: TGTGCCAGCAGCTTAAACAGGGGTGGGGGCTATGGCTACACCTTC. Amino acid sequence: CASSLNRGGGYGYTF. Together with reference TRBV7-9 and TRBJ1-2, the CDR3 gives the full variable domain: DTGVSQNPRHKITKRGQNVTFRCDPISEHNRLYWYRQTLGQGPEFLTYFQNEAQLEKSRLLSDRFSAERPKGSFSTLEIQRTEQGDSAMYLCASSLNRGGGYGYTFGSGTRLTVV.

The chain links TRBV28 to TRBJ1-2, with D possibly being TRBD1 (5 bases). This CDR3 has 14 amino acids. CDR1 and CDR2 from the germline V gene are MDHEN and SYDVKM. Trimming took off 6 bases at V and 2 bases at J, with 13 bases between the two ends. CDR3 DNA sequence: TGTGCCAGCAGCCCCCGGGACTCCAACTATGGCTACACCTTC. Protein product: CASSPRDSNYGYTF.

The V and J genes are TRBV7-9 and TRBJ1-6; maybe TRBD1 (6 bases). The CDR3 runs to 12 residues. The V gene's germline CDR1 is SEHNR and CDR2 FQNEAQ (reference sequence). The CDR3 bases are TGTGCAGGGGGGACCGCCAATTCACCCCTCCACTTT. Its protein is CAGGTANSPLHF.

The chain is built from TRBV7-9 and TRBJ1-3; D remains unclear. V lost 5 bases to trimming and J lost 4 bases, with 21 bases between them. CDR3 length: 17 residues. Germline CDR1 is SEHNR and CDR2 is FQNEAQ (reference sequence). CDR3 bases: TGTGCCAGCAGCCTACTCAGTAGCCCGATAACCGGAAACACCATATATTTT. Its translation: CASSLLSSPITGNTIYF.

The chain has TRBV7-4 and TRBJ2-1; D may be TRBD1 or TRBD2 (5 bases each). V gave up 9 bases and J gave up 4 bases, with 19 bases separating them. There are 15 residues in the CDR3. Germline V gives CDR1 SGHVT, CDR2 SQSDAQ. The CDR3 region is CASHVGVPPYNEQFF. The CDR3 nucleotides read TGTGCCAGTCACGTGGGGGTCCCTCCGTACAATGAGCAGTTCTTC. The entire variable domain, with the rest obtained from reference TRBV7-4 and TRBJ2-1, is as follows: GAGVSQSPRYKVAKRGRDVALRCDSISGHVTLYWYRQTLGQGSEVLTYSQSDAQRDKSGRPSGRFSAERPERSVSTLKIQRTEQGDSAVYLCASHVGVPPYNEQFFGPGTRLTVL.

J is TRBJ1-6 and V is TRBV20-1; 8 positions match TRBD1. V lost 4 bases and J lost 9; bases outside the gene matches: 11. This CDR3 has 15 amino acids. Germline V lookup: CDR1 DFQATT, CDR2 SNEGSKA (reference sequence). CDR3 residues: CSATPTGTGSSPLHF. The CDR3 DNA is TGCAGTGCTACCCCCACCGGGACAGGAAGTTCACCCCTCCACTTT.

As to this clonotype: Germline and junction disagree at one end, which may indicate a read error. CDR3 region: CSARTDRGLHF. Here the CDR3 DNA reads TGCAGTGCTAGGACGGACAGGGGACTCCATTTT. This rearrangement joins TRBV20-1 to TRBJ1-3, with 9 bases lining up with TRBD1. CDR1 is DFQATT, CDR2 SNEGSKA, per germline (reference sequence). The CDR3 spans 11 residues.

The CDR3 sequence is CSAGVRDSGSIADTQYF. In DNA form, the CDR3 reads TGCAGTGCCGGCGTGCGGGATAGCGGGAGTATAGCAGATACGCAGTATTTT. The chain uses TRBV20-1 and TRBJ2-3; 9 positions agree with TRBD2. Germline trimming cut 6 bases from V and 4 bases from J; bases unmatched to any gene: 17. The CDR3 runs 17 residues. CDR1 is DFQATT, CDR2 SNEGSKA, per germline (reference sequence).

This clonotype has only one observation. V and J are TRBV7-2 and TRBJ1-1; D is ambiguous. V lost 6 bases, J lost 0 bases, and 11 bases lay in between. Germline V gene sequence: CDR1 SGHTA, CDR2 FQGNSA. The CDR3 runs to 14 residues. The CDR3: CASSHGTLNTEAFF. Written as DNA, the CDR3 is TGTGCCAGCAGTCACGGAACCCTGAACACTGAAGCTTTCTTT.

The V gene is TRBV2, the J gene TRBJ1-1; 8 positions agree with TRBD1. J was trimmed by 0 bases and V by 9 bases; bases with no gene match: 9. This CDR3 is built from 15 residues. Germline CDR1 and CDR2: SNHLY and FYNNEI. CDR3 region: CASRDRGLLNTEAFF. CDR3 sequence (DNA): TGTGCCAGTAGAGACAGGGGACTATTGAACACTGAAGCTTTCTTT.

The chain employs TRBV7-9 and TRBJ1-1; D remains unclear. The V end lost 5 bases, the J end lost 1 base, and 8 bases lay between the germline ends. The germline V gene has CDR1 SEHNR and CDR2 FQNEAQ (reference sequence). The CDR3 is 13 amino acids. CDR3 nucleotide sequence: TGTGCCAGCAGCGGCAGAGGGAACACTGAAGCTTTCTTT. Translating it yields CASSGRGNTEAFF.

In DNA, the CDR3 is TGTGCCAGTTGGGGGCTGGTAGGACAGGGGTTATCCGGCAATCAGCCCCAGCATTTT. Translating it yields CASWGLVGQGLSGNQPQHF. The chain couples TRBV19 to TRBJ1-5, with TRBD1 identical over 9 bases. J was trimmed by 2 bases and V by 8 bases; bases with no gene match: 19. Germline CDR1 reads LNHDA; CDR2 reads SQIVND (reference sequence). CDR3 size: 19 residues.

This clonotype was recorded only once. This chain uses TRBV20-1 with TRBJ1-1; TRBD1 might be the D (6 bases). Germline values: CDR1 DFQATT, CDR2 SNEGSKA (reference sequence). This CDR3 region has 12 residues. The ends were cut back, 6 bases at V and 4 bases at J, with 12 bases in the middle. The CDR3 loop reads CSADHRVTEAFF. The CDR3 nucleotides are TGCAGTGCAGACCACAGGGTCACTGAAGCTTTCTTT.

V usage is TRBV7-3 and J usage is TRBJ1-1; 7 bases are a match to TRBD1. The V segment lost 5 bases and the J segment 2 bases; nucleotides outside the gene matches: 14. This CDR3 contains 17 residues. Germline lookup yields CDR1 SGHTA and CDR2 FQGTGA. CDR3 sequence: CASSPSYGTVTNTEAFF. The CDR3 region has the DNA TGTGCCAGCAGCCCATCCTATGGGACAGTGACAAACACTGAAGCTTTCTTT.

This rearrangement joins TRBV6-1 to TRBJ1-1; TRBD1 aligns across 10 bases. The CDR3 runs to 14 residues. Unmatched junction bases numbered 1, after V lost 5 bases and J lost 1 base. The germline V gene encodes CDR1 MNHNS and CDR2 SASEGT. CDR3 DNA sequence: TGTGCCAGCAGTCGGGACAGGGGGAACACTGAAGCTTTCTTT. It codes for CASSRDRGNTEAFF.

The CDR3 here is CASSLDSYIQYF. CDR3 sequence (DNA): TGTGCCAGCAGCCTAGACAGTTACATTCAGTACTTC. The chain combines TRBV7-2 with TRBJ2-4; a weak D match, TRBD1 (5 bases). From germline, CDR1 is SGHTA and CDR2 FQGNSA. The CDR3 length is 12 residues. V was clipped by 5 bases and J by 8 bases, with 10 bases between them.

V usage is TRBV6-2 or TRBV6-3 and J usage is TRBJ1-5; D unresolved. Trimming stripped 6 bases from V and 4 bases from J, with 13 bases between. Germline lookup yields CDR1 MNHEY and CDR2 SVGEGT. This CDR3 spans 14 amino acids. The CDR3 loop reads CASSLGRHNQPQHF. In nucleotides, the CDR3 is TGTGCCAGCAGCCTTGGACGGCATAATCAGCCCCAGCATTTT.

The chain has TRBV24-1 and TRBJ1-5; D remains ambiguous. Germline V gene sequence: CDR1 KGHDR, CDR2 SFDVKD. The CDR3 length is 12 residues. Trimming stripped 5 bases from V and 6 bases from J, with 7 bases between. The CDR3 region has the DNA TGTGCCACCAGTGGACACGGTCAGCCCCAGCATTTT. Protein product: CATSGHGQPQHF.

This chain links TRBV2 with TRBJ1-1; D unresolved. The CDR3 has 12 amino acids. Germline loops: CDR1 SNHLY, CDR2 FYNNEI. The V gene lost 3 bases and the J gene lost 8 bases, with 10 bases spanning the gap. CDR3 amino acids: CASSEAENEAFF. DNA of the CDR3: TGTGCCAGCAGTGAGGCGGAGAACGAAGCTTTCTTT.

This chain uses TRBV19 with TRBJ1-1; D is unclear. In germline, CDR1 is LNHDA, CDR2 SQIVND (reference sequence). The CDR3 covers 14 residues. The V gene lost 3 bases and the J gene lost 1 base, with 9 bases spanning the gap. Here the CDR3 DNA reads TGTGCCAGTAGTATTCCCAGGCGGAACACTGAAGCTTTCTTT. Protein product: CASSIPRRNTEAFF. Full variable domain (remainder filled in from reference TRBV19 and TRBJ1-1): DGGITQSPKYLFRKEGQNVTLSCEQNLNHDAMYWYRQDPGQGLRLIYYSQIVNDFQKGDIAEGYSVSREKKESFPLTVTSAQKNPTAFYLCASSIPRRNTEAFFGQGTRLTVV.

This chain joins TRBV18 and TRBJ1-1, with TRBD1 identical over 9 bases. The CDR3 totals 15 residues. CDR1 and CDR2 from the germline V gene are KGHSH and LQKENI. J gave up 1 base and V 5 bases, and 5 bases lay outside the gene matches. CDR3 amino acids: CASSTGQGRNTEAFF. Here the CDR3 DNA reads TGTGCCAGCTCAACCGGACAGGGGCGGAACACTGAAGCTTTCTTT.

The genes are TRBV3-1 and TRBJ1-5; D not certain. V was shortened by 5 bases and J by 11 bases, with 13 bases between the two germline ends. The CDR3 is made up of 12 amino acids. Germline assignment: CDR1 LGHDT and CDR2 YNNKEL (reference sequence). As DNA, the CDR3 is TGTGCCAGCAGCGCCTGGCAGCAGGCCCAGCATTTT. Amino acids: CASSAWQQAQHF.

This clonotype is a singleton in its sample. The rearrangement links TRBV25-1 to TRBJ1-5; a weak D match, TRBD1 (5 bases). The V gene lost 4 bases and the J gene lost 3 bases, with 16 bases spanning the gap. CDR1 is MGHDK, CDR2 SYGVNS, per germline. The CDR3 sequence is 16 residues long. The CDR3 DNA sequence: TGTGCCAGCAGTGGCAATTCGGGACCGATCAATCAGCCCCAGCATTTT. It codes for CASSGNSGPINQPQHF.

This chain joins TRBV19 and TRBJ1-4; D is undetermined. This CDR3 comprises 13 residues. The V end was cut by 10 bases, the J end by 7 bases, with 16 bases between. Germline CDR1 reads LNHDA; CDR2 reads SQIVND (reference sequence). The CDR3 coding sequence is TGTGCCACCCCGAGAGGGTCAGGTGAAAAACTGTTTTTT. Translation gives CATPRGSGEKLFF.

CDR3 amino acids: CSGTGTFAGNTIYF. The CDR3, as DNA: TGCAGTGGTACCGGGACCTTCGCGGGAAACACCATATATTTT. This sequence joins TRBV20-1 and TRBJ1-3; the D gene is possibly TRBD1 (5 bases). Germline V gene data show CDR1 as DFQATT and CDR2 as SNEGSKA (reference sequence). V was shortened by 7 bases and J by 4 bases, with 17 bases between the two germline ends. This CDR3 spans 14 amino acids.

The chain combines TRBV19 with TRBJ1-2, with a possible D match to TRBD1 (6 bases). Germline CDR1 is LNHDA and CDR2 is SQIVND (reference sequence). V lost 4 bases to trimming and J lost 8 bases, with 17 bases between them. The CDR3 covers 14 residues. The CDR3 bases are TGTGCCAGTAGTACCCAGCAGGGGAACCGGGGCTACACCTTC. It encodes CASSTQQGNRGYTF.